These 20 T cell receptor beta chains originate from one sample sequenced in a study of T cell repertoires in cytomegalovirus infection. MiXCR was run by TCRdb on the reads, yielding one entry per CDR3 protein. The table has about a million distinct CDR3 sequences, around 31% seen once. These receptors' targets are unknown. The material was cultured CD8+ T cells from PBMCs, obtained from culture after CMV antigen stimulation. These receptors all stem from a human donor in good health (CMV status not recorded). Some clones in this sample may be carry-over from other donors' samples.

This clonotype was counted only a few times. The CDR3, as DNA: TGTGCCAGCAGTGAATTTCCCAATCCGGATGAGCAGTTCTTC. Amino acids: CASSEFPNPDEQFF. The J gene is TRBJ2-1, the V gene TRBV6-1; D not certain. The CDR3 is made up of 14 amino acids. The V gene's germline CDR1 is MNHNS and CDR2 SASEGT. V lost 2 bases and J 8 bases, leaving 13 bases between the germline ends.

This rearrangement joins TRBV10-3 to TRBJ2-3; possibly TRBD2 for D (6 bases). Germline V gene data show CDR1 as ENHRY and CDR2 as SYGVKD. V lost 6 bases, J lost 0 bases, and 19 bases lay in between. The CDR3 totals 17 residues. CDR3 nucleotide sequence: TGTGCCATCAGGACCCTTAGGAGGGGATCTAGCACAGATACGCAGTATTTT. Translating gives CAIRTLRRGSSTDTQYF.

This chain joins TRBV6-8 and TRBJ2-7, with D perhaps TRBD1 (6 bases). This CDR3 comprises 14 residues. Trimming took 5 bases from V and 6 from J, leaving 17 bases between them. From germline, CDR1 is MNHGY and CDR2 SAAAGT. The CDR3 coding sequence is TGTGCCAGCAGTCCCCGGCCAGGGGCTCTCGAGCAGTACTTC. Protein: CASSPRPGALEQYF.

The gene calls are TRBV23-1 and TRBJ2-1, with D unresolved. TRBV23-1 counts as an open reading frame of uncertain function. V shed 0 bases and J shed 7 bases, with 10 bases lying between them. CDR3 length: 14 residues. CDR3 in amino acids: CASSQSVKFNEQFF. DNA of the CDR3: TGCGCCAGCAGTCAATCAGTCAAATTTAATGAGCAGTTCTTC.

The V and J genes are TRBV4-1 and TRBJ2-1; tentatively, D is TRBD1 (6 bases). The CDR3 has 15 residues. V lost 1 base and J lost 2, with 9 bases in between. The V gene's germline CDR1 is MGHRA and CDR2 YSYEKL. The CDR3 DNA follows: TGCGCCAGCAGCCAAGGGCCAGGGGCCTACAATGAGCAGTTCTTC. Translating gives CASSQGPGAYNEQFF.

The rearrangement joins TRBV4-3 to TRBJ1-3; D call uncertain. The CDR3 has 15 amino acids. Germline CDR1 and CDR2: LGHNA and YSLEER. Trimming stripped 0 bases from V and 0 bases from J, with 6 bases between. The CDR3 bases are TGCGCCAGCAGCCAAGACGGCTACTCTGGAAACACCATATATTTT. Translated: CASSQDGYSGNTIYF.

This sequence joins TRBV25-1 and TRBJ1-3; D is uncertain. The CDR3 is 14 amino acids. CDR1 is MGHDK and CDR2 is SYGVNS in the germline V gene. Trimming took 6 bases from V and 2 from J, leaving 11 bases between them. This CDR3 reads CASSPWTAGNTIYF. The CDR3 nucleotides are TGTGCCAGCAGCCCGTGGACCGCTGGAAACACCATATATTTT. Full variable domain (rest looked up from reference TRBV25-1 and TRBJ1-3): EADIYQTPRYLVIGTGKKITLECSQTMGHDKMYWYQQDPGMELHLIHYSYGVNSTEKGDLSSESTVSRIRTEHFPLTLESARPSHTSQYLCASSPWTAGNTIYFGEGSWLTVV.

This clonotype was seen more than once but under ten times. V usage is TRBV7-6 and J usage is TRBJ1-5; no clear D gene. The V end lost 4 bases, the J end lost 0 bases, and 10 bases lay between the germline ends. There are 15 residues in the CDR3. CDR1 and CDR2 (germline): SGHVS, FNYEAQ. The chain's CDR3 is CASSSTQDSNQPQHF. CDR3 in DNA: TGTGCCAGCAGCTCGACTCAAGATAGCAATCAGCCCCAGCATTTT. The full variable domain, completed using reference TRBV7-6 and TRBJ1-5, is GAGVSQSPRYKVTKRGQDVALRCDPISGHVSLYWYRQALGQGPEFLTYFNYEAQQDKSGLPNDRFSAERPEGSISTLTIQRTEQRDSAMYRCASSSTQDSNQPQHFGDGTRLSIL.

About this clonotype: This clone may be a read error of a much larger clone one base away. The V and J genes are TRBV7-8 and TRBJ2-3, with TRBD2 matching 8 bases. The CDR3 totals 12 residues. The V gene's germline CDR1 is SGHVS and CDR2 FQNEAQ. After removal of 11 bases from V and 5 bases from J, the junction contained 6 bases not matched to a gene. CDR3 sequence: CAWGGGIDTQYF. The CDR3 coding sequence is TGTGCCTGGGGCGGGGGGATAGATACGCAGTATTTT.

This clonotype was detected a few times. The chain is built from TRBV5-1 and TRBJ2-7; 9 bases fit TRBD2. The CDR3 runs 15 residues. V shed 0 bases and J 6 bases; nucleotides not matched to a gene: 7. CDR1 and CDR2 (germline): SGHRS, YFSETQ. For the CDR3, the DNA is TGCGCCAGCAGCTTGGTCGGCGGGGGGGAACCCGAGCAGTACTTC. Translated: CASSLVGGGEPEQYF.

Only a few counts were recorded for this clonotype. This chain links TRBV19 with TRBJ1-1; D is unresolved. The CDR3 has 11 residues. V gave up 8 bases and J gave up 4 bases, with 8 bases separating them. The germline V gene encodes CDR1 LNHDA and CDR2 SQIVND (reference sequence). CDR3: CASLFGTEAFF. The CDR3 DNA is TGTGCCAGTTTATTCGGCACTGAAGCTTTCTTT.

The chain has TRBV7-9 and TRBJ2-7; 8 bases match TRBD1. Losses at the gene ends were 5 bases for V and 1 base for J; bases not matched to a gene: 10. Germline V gene lookup returns CDR1 SEHNR and CDR2 FQNEAQ (reference sequence). The CDR3 runs 16 residues. The chain's CDR3 is CASSHPRTGPSYEQYF. The DNA for the CDR3 is TGTGCCAGCAGCCATCCCAGGACAGGGCCGTCCTACGAGCAGTACTTC.

A word on this clonotype: Since a much larger clone is just one base distant, this may be a read error. The chain joins TRBV7-9 to TRBJ2-5, with a possible D match to TRBD2 (6 bases). This CDR3 is built from 15 residues. Germline CDR1 SEHNR, CDR2 FQNEAQ (reference sequence). Between the trimmed V and J ends, which lost 8 bases and 5 bases, there was a span of 21 bases. The CDR3 loop is CASGSAGSLVETQYF. The CDR3 DNA is TGTGCCAGCGGATCCGCGGGGTCTTTAGTGGAGACCCAGTACTTC.

There are a few counts of this clonotype. The chain couples TRBV6-1 to TRBJ2-1, with TRBD1 matching 11 bases. Germline V gene sequence: CDR1 MNHNS, CDR2 SASEGT. The CDR3 runs 18 residues. With V trimmed by 2 bases and J by 3 bases, 9 bases remained unmatched. The CDR3 here is CASSERDRGETYYNEQFF. The CDR3 coding sequence is TGTGCCAGCAGTGAACGGGACAGGGGGGAAACATACTACAATGAGCAGTTCTTC.

This chain links TRBV10-3 with TRBJ2-1; D is uncertain. The V end was cut by 0 bases, the J end by 0 bases, with 12 bases between. This CDR3 contains 17 residues. Germline V gene lookup returns CDR1 ENHRY and CDR2 SYGVKD. As DNA, the CDR3 is TGTGCCATCAGTGAGTCACTGGATCGGAGCTCCTACAATGAGCAGTTCTTC. As protein: CAISESLDRSSYNEQFF.

This clonotype came up many times. The chain employs TRBV12-3 or TRBV12-4 and TRBJ2-1; 7 bases line up with TRBD2. V trimming: 8 bases; J trimming: 4 bases; junction bases outside the gene matches: 11. CDR3 length: 15 amino acids. CDR3 sequence (DNA): TGTGCCAGCGGCCCCCCGAGTAGCGGGTACAATGAGCAGTTCTTC. Translation: CASGPPSSGYNEQFF.

The chain employs TRBV12-3 or TRBV12-4 and TRBJ2-1; 9 bases align to TRBD2. J gave up 6 bases and V 6 bases, and 6 bases lay outside the gene matches. This CDR3 is built from 14 residues. The CDR3: CASRDSGGRNEQFF. The CDR3 DNA follows: TGTGCCAGCAGGGATAGCGGGGGTCGCAATGAGCAGTTCTTC.

This clonotype turned up a few times. V usage is TRBV10-3 and J usage is TRBJ2-1; possible D gene TRBD2, 7 bases. Germline values: CDR1 ENHRY, CDR2 SYGVKD. CDR3 length: 15 residues. The V end lost 8 bases, the J end lost 0 bases, and 14 bases lay between the germline ends. CDR3 bases: TGTGCCATCTGGGAGGGGGGTAGCTCCTACAATGAGCAGTTCTTC. Amino acid sequence: CAIWEGGSSYNEQFF.

The chain recombines TRBV7-9 with TRBJ2-5, with TRBD2 matching over 10 bases. The germline gives CDR1 SEHNR, CDR2 FQNEAQ (reference sequence). There are 15 residues in the CDR3. With V trimmed by 5 bases and J by 5 bases, 8 bases remained unmatched. This CDR3 is CASSLSGGPMETQYF. CDR3 bases: TGTGCCAGCAGCCTTAGCGGGGGGCCCATGGAGACCCAGTACTTC.

This chain connects TRBV7-9 to TRBJ1-4; 11 nucleotides agree with TRBD1. Germline trimming cut 2 bases from V and 7 bases from J; bases unmatched to any gene: 6. Germline V gene lookup returns CDR1 SEHNR and CDR2 FQNEAQ (reference sequence). The CDR3 is 16 residues long. CDR3 residues: CASSLPGQGAIEKLFF. CDR3 nucleotides: TGTGCCAGCAGCTTACCAGGACAGGGGGCAATTGAAAAACTGTTTTTT.